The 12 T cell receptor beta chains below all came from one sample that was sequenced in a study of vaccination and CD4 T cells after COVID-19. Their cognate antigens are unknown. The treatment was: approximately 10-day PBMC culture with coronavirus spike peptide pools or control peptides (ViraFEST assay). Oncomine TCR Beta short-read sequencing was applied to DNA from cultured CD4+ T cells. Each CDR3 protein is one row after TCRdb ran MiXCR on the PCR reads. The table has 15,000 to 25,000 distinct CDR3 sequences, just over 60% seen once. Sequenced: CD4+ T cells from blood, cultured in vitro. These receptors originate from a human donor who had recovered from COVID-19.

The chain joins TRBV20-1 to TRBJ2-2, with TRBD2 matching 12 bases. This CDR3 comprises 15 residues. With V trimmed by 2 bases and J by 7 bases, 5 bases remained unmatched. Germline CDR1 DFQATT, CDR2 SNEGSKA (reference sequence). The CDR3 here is CSARRLAGAGGELFF. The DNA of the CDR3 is TGCAGTGCTAGAAGACTAGCGGGAGCGGGCGGGGAGCTGTTTTTT.

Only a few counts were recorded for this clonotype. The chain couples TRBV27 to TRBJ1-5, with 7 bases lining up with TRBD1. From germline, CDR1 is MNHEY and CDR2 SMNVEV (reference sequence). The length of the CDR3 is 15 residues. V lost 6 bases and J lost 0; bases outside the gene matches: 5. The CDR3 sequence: CASSLRGFSNQPQHF. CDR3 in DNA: TGTGCCAGCAGCCTCAGGGGGTTTAGCAATCAGCCCCAGCATTTT.

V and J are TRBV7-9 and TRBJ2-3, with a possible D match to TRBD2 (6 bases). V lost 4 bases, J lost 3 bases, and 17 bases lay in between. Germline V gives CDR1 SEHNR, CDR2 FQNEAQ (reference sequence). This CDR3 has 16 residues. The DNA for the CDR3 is TGTGCCAGCAGCTCGACTAGTAGGGGTTGGACAGATACGCAGTATTTT. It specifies CASSSTSRGWTDTQYF.

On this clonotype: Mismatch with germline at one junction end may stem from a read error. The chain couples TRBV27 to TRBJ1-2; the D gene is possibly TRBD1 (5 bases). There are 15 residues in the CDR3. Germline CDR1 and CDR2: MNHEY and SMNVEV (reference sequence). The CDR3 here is CAGSFGERGDYGYTF. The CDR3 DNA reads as TGTGCCGGCAGTTTTGGGGAACGGGGGGACTATGGCTACACCTTC.

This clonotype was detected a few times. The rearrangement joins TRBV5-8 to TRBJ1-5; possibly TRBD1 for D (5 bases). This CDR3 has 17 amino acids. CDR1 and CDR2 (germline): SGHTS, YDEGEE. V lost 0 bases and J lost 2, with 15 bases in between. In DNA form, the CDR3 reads TGTGCCAGCAGCTTGGGGTTGGGCAGGGTTGGCAATCAGCCCCAGCATTTT. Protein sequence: CASSLGLGRVGNQPQHF.

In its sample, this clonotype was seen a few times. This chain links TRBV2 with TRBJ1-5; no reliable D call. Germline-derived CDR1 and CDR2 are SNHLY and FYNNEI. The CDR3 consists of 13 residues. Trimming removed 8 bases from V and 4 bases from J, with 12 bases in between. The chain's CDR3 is CASEAERNQPQHF. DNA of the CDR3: TGTGCCAGCGAGGCAGAGCGGAATCAGCCCCAGCATTTT.

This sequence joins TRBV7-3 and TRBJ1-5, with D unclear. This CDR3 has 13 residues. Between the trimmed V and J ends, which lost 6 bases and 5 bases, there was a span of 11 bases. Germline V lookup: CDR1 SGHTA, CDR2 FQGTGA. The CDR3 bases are TGTGCCAGCAGTCTCGGAATCGATCAGCCCCAGCATTTT. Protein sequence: CASSLGIDQPQHF.

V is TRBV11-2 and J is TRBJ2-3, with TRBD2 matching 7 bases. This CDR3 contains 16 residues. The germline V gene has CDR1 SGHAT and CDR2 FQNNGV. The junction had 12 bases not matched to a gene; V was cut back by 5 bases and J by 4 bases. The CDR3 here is CASSQRPGLSSDTQYF. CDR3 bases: TGTGCCAGCAGCCAAAGGCCGGGACTAAGCTCAGATACGCAGTATTTT.

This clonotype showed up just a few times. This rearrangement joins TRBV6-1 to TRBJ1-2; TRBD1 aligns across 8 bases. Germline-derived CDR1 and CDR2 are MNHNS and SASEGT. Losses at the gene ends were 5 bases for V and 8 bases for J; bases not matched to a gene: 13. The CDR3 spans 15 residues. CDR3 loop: CASSRQGPRWEGYTF. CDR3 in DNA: TGTGCCAGCAGTCGACAGGGGCCTAGATGGGAAGGCTACACCTTC.

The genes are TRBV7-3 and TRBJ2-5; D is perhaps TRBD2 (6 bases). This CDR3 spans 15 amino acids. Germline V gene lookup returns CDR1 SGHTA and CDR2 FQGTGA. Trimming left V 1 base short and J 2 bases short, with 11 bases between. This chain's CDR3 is CASSLSGDPQETQYF. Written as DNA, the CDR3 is TGTGCCAGCAGCTTAAGCGGGGACCCACAAGAGACCCAGTACTTC.

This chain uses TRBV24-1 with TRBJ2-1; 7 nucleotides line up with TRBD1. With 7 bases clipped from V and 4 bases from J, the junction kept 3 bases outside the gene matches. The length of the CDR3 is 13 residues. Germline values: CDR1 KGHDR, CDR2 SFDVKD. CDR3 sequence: CATSEGQYNEQFF. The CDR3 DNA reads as TGTGCCACCAGCGAGGGACAGTACAATGAGCAGTTCTTC.

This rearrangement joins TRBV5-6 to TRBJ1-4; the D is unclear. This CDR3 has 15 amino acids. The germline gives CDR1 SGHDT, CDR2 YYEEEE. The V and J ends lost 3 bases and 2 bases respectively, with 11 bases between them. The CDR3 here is CASSSVVGTNEKLFF. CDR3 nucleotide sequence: TGTGCCAGCAGCTCAGTTGTGGGGACTAATGAAAAACTGTTTTTT.